Listed here are 19 T cell receptor beta chains from one sample, sequenced in a study of blood T cell repertoires in COVID-19. The assay was immunoSEQ multiplex PCR, and TCRdb's table has in-frame clones only and misses some. The top ten clones hold more than 7% of a sample with 45,000 to 65,000 clones, roughly nine tenths of them seen once. Sequences were obtained from peripheral blood. Source of these receptors: an older man with active or convalescent COVID-19.

This clone was observed once. J is TRBJ2-2 and V is TRBV6-4; 10 bases fit TRBD2. V lost 5 bases to trimming and J lost 5 bases; unmatched junction nucleotides: 5. Per the germline V gene, CDR1 is MRHNA and CDR2 is SNTAGT. This CDR3 has 15 residues. The CDR3: CASSSLAGATGELFF. As DNA, the CDR3 is TGTGCCAGCAGTTCGCTAGCGGGAGCAACCGGGGAGCTGTTTTTT.

The genes are TRBV5-1 and TRBJ2-5, with TRBD1 matching 11 bases. Germline V gene lookup returns CDR1 SGHRS and CDR2 YFSETQ. The CDR3 runs 16 residues. J lost 1 base, V lost 2 bases, and 4 bases had no gene match. In DNA, the CDR3 is TGCGCCAGCAGCTTACAAGGGACAGGGGGCCAAGAGACCCAGTACTTC. Protein: CASSLQGTGGQETQYF. Looking up the rest from reference TRBV5-1 and TRBJ2-5 gives the full variable domain: KAGVTQTPRYLIKTRGQQVTLSCSPISGHRSVSWYQQTPGQGLQFLFEYFSETQRNKGNFPGRFSGRQFSNSRSEMNVSTLELGDSALYLCASSLQGTGGQETQYFGPGTRLLVL.

This clone was seen only once. V gene TRBV6-5 combines with J gene TRBJ1-2; D perhaps matches TRBD1 (6 bases). The length of the CDR3 is 16 residues. V was trimmed by 2 bases and J by 3 bases, leaving 16 bases between them. Germline-derived CDR1 and CDR2 are MNHEY and SVGAGI. Here the CDR3 DNA reads TGTGCCAGCAGTTACCCGGGACAACGCCTAGACTATGGCTACACCTTC. It is translated as CASSYPGQRLDYGYTF.

The rearrangement uses TRBV30 and TRBJ2-7; 7 bases match TRBD1. Losses at the gene ends were 3 bases for V and 1 base for J; bases not matched to a gene: 3. CDR1 and CDR2 from the germline V gene are GTSNPN and SVGIG (reference sequence). The CDR3 is made up of 13 amino acids. This CDR3 reads CAWRNRGSYEQYF. CDR3 coding DNA: TGTGCCTGGAGGAACAGGGGTTCCTACGAGCAGTACTTC.

This sequence joins TRBV5-4 and TRBJ2-3; TRBD2 matches at 8 bases. CDR1 is SGHNT, CDR2 YYREEE, per germline (reference sequence). The V segment lost 0 bases and the J segment 4 bases; nucleotides outside the gene matches: 7. The CDR3 sequence is 16 residues long. CDR3 sequence (DNA): TGTGCCAGCAGCTTGGGCGGCGGGGGGCCCCCAGATACGCAGTATTTT. As protein: CASSLGGGGPPDTQYF.

V is TRBV5-5 and J is TRBJ2-2; 8 nucleotides align to TRBD1. This CDR3 has 16 amino acids. Germline V gene data show CDR1 as SGHKS and CDR2 as YYEKEE (reference sequence). The trim removed 3 bases at V and 4 bases at J, leaving 8 bases unmatched. CDR3 DNA: TGTGCCAGCAGCTCTTCGGACAGGGCCGGCACCGGGGAGCTGTTTTTT. Translating it yields CASSSSDRAGTGELFF.

The chain has TRBV9 and TRBJ2-5, with D possibly TRBD1 on 5 matching bases. CDR3 length: 15 residues. Trimming shortened V by 1 base and J by 1 base, and 11 bases separated the two germline ends. Per germline, CDR1 SGDLS and CDR2 YYNGEE. This CDR3 is CASSVTWGSQETQYF. DNA for the CDR3: TGTGCCAGCAGCGTAACTTGGGGCAGCCAAGAGACCCAGTACTTC.

This clone has only a few counts. The chain couples TRBV7-9 to TRBJ2-4; D might be TRBD2 (5 bases). In germline, CDR1 is SEHNR, CDR2 FQNEAQ (reference sequence). The germline V and J ends were trimmed by 5 bases and 1 base, with 18 bases remaining between them. The CDR3 has 17 amino acids. The CDR3 region has the DNA TGTGCCAGCAGCCGTCTGGGAGTAGCCGGTGCCAAAAACATTCAGTACTTC. This gives the protein CASSRLGVAGAKNIQYF.

DNA of the CDR3: TGTGCCAGTAGTTGGTCCAGGGGGCAAGAGACCCAGTACTTC. Its translation: CASSWSRGQETQYF. This sequence joins TRBV19 and TRBJ2-5; 7 bases line up with TRBD1. Per the germline V gene, CDR1 is LNHDA and CDR2 is SQIVND (reference sequence). The trim removed 5 bases at V and 2 bases at J, leaving 5 bases unmatched. The CDR3 loop spans 14 amino acids.

The chain employs TRBV6-5 and TRBJ2-7, with 9 bases lining up with TRBD1. Per the germline V gene, CDR1 is MNHEY and CDR2 is SVGAGI. The CDR3 extends over 15 amino acids. The J segment lost 2 bases and the V segment lost 6 bases, leaving 8 bases of the junction unmatched. The CDR3: CASRRPGQGTYEQYF. DNA of the CDR3: TGTGCCAGCAGACGACCGGGACAGGGAACCTACGAGCAGTACTTC.

This sequence joins TRBV28 and TRBJ1-1; tentative D call: TRBD1 (5 bases). The V gene's germline CDR1 is MDHEN and CDR2 SYDVKM. V was pared by 10 bases and J by 0 bases, with 15 bases between. The CDR3 contains 14 residues. In DNA form, the CDR3 reads TGTGCCACTGTTGGGGGGGTAATGAACACTGAAGCTTTCTTT. Its protein is CATVGGVMNTEAFF.

J is TRBJ1-1 and V is TRBV7-2, with no clear D. V lost 1 base to trimming and J lost 3 bases, with 12 bases between them. The CDR3 covers 15 residues. Germline loops: CDR1 SGHTA, CDR2 FQGNSA. CDR3 loop: CASSLDGTPDTEAFF. The DNA of the CDR3 is TGTGCCAGCAGCTTAGATGGCACCCCCGACACTGAAGCTTTCTTT.

The CDR3 loop reads CASSYSLTGGFYEQYF. CDR3 bases: TGTGCCAGCAGTTACTCCCTGACAGGGGGCTTCTACGAGCAGTACTTC. The chain carries TRBV6-5 and TRBJ2-7, with 10 bases that match TRBD1. CDR1 MNHEY and CDR2 SVGAGI come from the germline V gene. The V segment lost 0 bases and the J segment 3 bases; nucleotides outside the gene matches: 5. There are 16 residues in the CDR3.

This chain links TRBV3-1 (or the pseudogene TRBV3-2) with TRBJ2-7; TRBD1 matches 7 bases. V was pared by 0 bases and J by 2 bases, with 4 bases of the junction left unmatched. Germline V gives CDR1 LGHDT, CDR2 YNNKEL (reference sequence). The CDR3 contains 15 residues. CDR3 protein: CASSQDGTATYEQYF. The CDR3 DNA follows: TGTGCCAGCAGCCAAGATGGGACAGCTACCTACGAGCAGTACTTC.

This chain connects TRBV7-2 to TRBJ1-3; D uncertain. This CDR3 is built from 16 residues. Germline V CDR1 and CDR2: SGHTA, FQGNSA. V was shortened by 2 bases and J by 0 bases, with 11 bases between the two germline ends. CDR3 coding DNA: TGTGCCAGCAGCTTATACGTCGGGAACTCTGGAAACACCATATATTTT. Amino acid sequence: CASSLYVGNSGNTIYF. Supplemented by reference TRBV7-2 and TRBJ1-3, the full variable domain reads GAGVSQSPSNKVTEKGKDVELRCDPISGHTALYWYRQSLGQGLEFLIYFQGNSAPDKSGLPSDRFSAERTGGSVSTLTIQRTQQEDSAVYLCASSLYVGNSGNTIYFGEGSWLTVV.

The J gene is TRBJ2-1, the V gene TRBV19, with TRBD2 matching 13 bases. This CDR3 contains 16 residues. V dropped 1 base and J dropped 8; count of bases not matched to a gene: 5. CDR1 and CDR2 from the germline V gene are LNHDA and SQIVND (reference sequence). As DNA, the CDR3 is TGTGCCAGTAGTATAGCGGCACTAGCGGGAGGGGATGAGCAGTTCTTC. It translates to CASSIAALAGGDEQFF. Supplemented by reference TRBV19 and TRBJ2-1, the full variable domain reads DGGITQSPKYLFRKEGQNVTLSCEQNLNHDAMYWYRQDPGQGLRLIYYSQIVNDFQKGDIAEGYSVSREKKESFPLTVTSAQKNPTAFYLCASSIAALAGGDEQFFGPGTRLTVL.

This chain joins TRBV11-1 and TRBJ2-7; D uncertain. Trimming cost V 5 bases and J 0 bases, with 14 bases left between them. Germline-derived CDR1 and CDR2 are SGHAT and FQDESV (reference sequence). CDR3 length: 15 residues. CDR3 sequence: CASSPPTGSSYEQYF. CDR3 nucleotide sequence: TGTGCCAGCAGCCCCCCGACGGGTAGCTCCTACGAGCAGTACTTC.

The chain employs TRBV18 and TRBJ2-4; TRBD1 agrees at 8 bases. V lost 5 bases to trimming and J lost 1 base; unmatched junction nucleotides: 7. Germline V gene lookup returns CDR1 KGHSH and CDR2 LQKENI. The CDR3 sequence is 16 residues long. In DNA form, the CDR3 reads TGTGCCAGCTCAGATTCTAGGACAGGGGCCAAAAACATTCAGTACTTC. Protein sequence: CASSDSRTGAKNIQYF.

CDR3 bases: TGCGCCAGCAGCCAAAGTGACAGGGAACGAGAGACCCAGTACTTC. Its translation is CASSQSDRERETQYF. This chain joins TRBV4-1 and TRBJ2-5; the match to TRBD1 covers 7 bases. This CDR3 is 15 amino acids long. V gave up 2 bases and J gave up 4 bases; unmatched junction bases: 7. Germline values: CDR1 MGHRA, CDR2 YSYEKL.